This T cell receptor beta chain stems from a study of OX40 agonist ivuxolimab in advanced cancers. Study in general: Each dose-escalation patient presented with hepatocellular carcinoma, melanoma, renal cell or head and neck cancer.

Assay: immunoSEQ multiplex PCR; the TCRdb copy retains only in-frame clones and omits some. The data show approximately 71,000 clones, nearly 85% seen once. This clone has only one observation. Antigen specificity is unknown. Findings of the study overall: Blood T cells, both CD4+ and CD8+, expanded clonally by week 6 at 0.1 to 3.0 mg/kg. CD8+ T cells averaged more expanded clones than CD4+. The authors did not determine the antigen specificity of the expanded peripheral T cells.

Trimming left V 4 bases short and J 3 bases short, with 13 bases between. CDR1 SGHTS and CDR2 YDEGEE come from the germline V gene. The CDR3 consists of 14 residues. The receptor was isolated from an adult with an advanced solid tumor such as melanoma, head and neck, liver or kidney cancer. The sample was CD4+ or CD8+ T cells sorted from blood, taken in a trial of the OX40 agonist ivuxolimab. The chain links TRBV5-8 to TRBJ2-5, with D possibly TRBD1 on 6 matching bases. CDR3 amino acids: CASSHREPKETQYF. DNA for the CDR3: TGTGCCAGCAGCCACAGGGAACCAAAAGAGACCCAGTACTTC. Full variable domain (rest looked up from reference TRBV5-8 and TRBJ2-5): EAGVTQSPTHLIKTRGQQATLRCSPISGHTSVYWYQQALGLGLQFLLWYDEGEERNRGNFPPRFSGRQFPNYSSELNVNALELEDSALYLCASSHREPKETQYFGPGTRLLVL.